The rows below give T cell receptor beta chains drawn from one sample of a study of blood T cell repertoires in COVID-19. Here immunoSEQ multiplex PCR was the method, and the copy in TCRdb shows in-frame clones only, minus some. The sample lists 3,000 to 4,500 clones, about 70% occurring once. Specimen: peripheral blood. The source is a human donor in a cohort sampled during active COVID-19. Both conserved end residues are part of each CDR3. D genes are given only for firm matches. Clone sizes are given selectively: once, few, many, or a class where the clone is expanded.

v_call	j_call	d_call	clone_size	cdr3_nt	cdr3_aa
TRBV6-5	TRBJ2-5	-	once	TGTGCCAGCAGCCCAGGGCCCTCGGCAGGCGGGACCCAGTACTTC	CASSPGPSAGGTQYF
TRBV5-4	TRBJ2-1	TRBD2	-	TGTGCCAGCAGCTCCCGGACTAGCGGGAGGCGGTACAATGAGCAGTTCTTC	CASSSRTSGRRYNEQFF
TRBV2	TRBJ1-5	-	-	TGTGCCAGCAGTGAACCCCTGGTTGTAGATCAGCCCCAGCATTTT	CASSEPLVVDQPQHF
TRBV30	TRBJ2-1	-	-	TGTGCCTGGAACCTTTGGGGGGGGGCCCTGGGTGAGCAGTTCTTC	CAWNLWGGALGEQFF
TRBV7-2	TRBJ2-5	TRBD2	-	TGTGCCAGCAGCTTAGCCCTAGCGGGAGGGGGACAAGAGACCCAGTACTTC	CASSLALAGGGQETQYF
TRBV20-1	TRBJ2-3	-	-	TGCAGTGCTAGTTTAGCCCCCACAGATACGCAGTATTTT	CSASLAPTDTQYF
TRBV7-8	TRBJ2-2	-	-	TGTGCCAGCAGTCCCGGCCGGGGGAACACCGGGGAGCTGTTTTTT	CASSPGRGNTGELFF
TRBV7-9	TRBJ1-1	TRBD1	large	TGTGCCAGCAGCTTAGGGACAGGGGTTGACACTGAAGCTTTCTTT	CASSLGTGVDTEAFF
TRBV12-3/TRBV12-4	TRBJ1-2	-	-	TGTGCCAGCAGACTCGGACTGGGGGGTGGCTACACCTTC	CASRLGLGGGYTF
TRBV12-3/TRBV12-4	TRBJ2-1	-	-	TGTGCCAGCAGTTTCCTAAGGGGGAATGAGCAGTTCTTC	CASSFLRGNEQFF
TRBV19	TRBJ2-3	TRBD2	once	TGTGCCAGTAGTCCCAGGACTAGCGGGCTCCCAGATACGCAGTATTTT	CASSPRTSGLPDTQYF
TRBV9	TRBJ2-3	-	-	TGTGCCAGCAGCCAAAAGAGCGACTACACAGATACGCAGTATTTT	CASSQKSDYTDTQYF
TRBV2	TRBJ2-7	-	-	TGTGCCAGCAGTGCTAACAGGTACGAGCAGTACTTC	CASSANRYEQYF
TRBV5-6	TRBJ2-3	TRBD2	-	TGTGCCAGCAGCTTGGGACTAGCGGGTGCAGATACGCAGTATTTT	CASSLGLAGADTQYF
TRBV7-9	TRBJ2-1	TRBD1	-	TGTGCCAGCAGCATAGGGTCCGGGACAGGGGGCATTAAAGGGCAGTTCTTC	CASSIGSGTGGIKGQFF
TRBV19	TRBJ1-4	-	-	TGTGCCAGTAGTATGCCTCTGGGAGCAACTAATGAAAAACTGTTTTTT	CASSMPLGATNEKLFF
TRBV30	TRBJ2-2	-	few	TGTGCCTGTCTTCCCTTTGACTCGGGAATCCTCACCGGGGAGCTGTTTTTT	CACLPFDSGILTGELFF
TRBV19	TRBJ1-5	-	-	TGTGCCAGTAGAAAAACAGGGATCCGACCACCAAACAATCAGCCCCAGCATTTT	CASRKTGIRPPNNQPQHF
TRBV5-4	TRBJ2-3	TRBD2	-	TGTGCCAGCAGTTCTAGGACTAGCGGGAGGCGCACAGATACGCAGTATTTT	CASSSRTSGRRTDTQYF
TRBV30	TRBJ1-2	-	few	TGTGCCTTCCACCCAGGCCGACTAATACGACGGGACAAGGGCTACACCTTC	CAFHPGRLIRRDKGYTF
TRBV6-5	TRBJ1-5	TRBD1	few	TGTGCCAGCAGTAGGGACAGCGGGAGCAATCAGCCCCAGCATTTT	CASSRDSGSNQPQHF
TRBV6-4	TRBJ2-7	-	-	TGTAGGCCACCCCCGGGGACCTACGAGCAGTACTTC	CRPPPGTYEQYF
TRBV19	TRBJ1-3	-	-	TGTGCCAGTAGTGGAGACTCTGGAAACACCATATATTTT	CASSGDSGNTIYF
TRBV9	TRBJ2-2	-	-	TGTGCCAGCAGCGTATCAGTGAACACCGGGGAGCTGTTTTTT	CASSVSVNTGELFF
TRBV6-2/TRBV6-3	TRBJ2-2	TRBD2	-	TGTGCCAGCAGTGTGGGGGGGTCTCTAGCGGACACCGGGGAGCTGTTTTTT	CASSVGGSLADTGELFF
TRBV20-1	TRBJ2-5	TRBD2	-	TGCAGTGCTAGTAGGACTAGCGGGGTGAAGACCCAGTACTTC	CSASRTSGVKTQYF
TRBV5-4	TRBJ2-3	-	-	TGTGCCAGCAGCTTGGTTGGAGCCTTTAGCACAGATACGCAGTATTTT	CASSLVGAFSTDTQYF
TRBV6-2/TRBV6-3	TRBJ2-7	TRBD1	few	TGTGCCAGCAGTCGACAGCTGGGACAGGTATCCTACGAGCAGTACTTC	CASSRQLGQVSYEQYF
TRBV5-8	TRBJ1-6	-	few	TGTGCCAGCAGCCCTCGGCTCGGGGGAATTAGATCACCCCTCCACTTT	CASSPRLGGIRSPLHF
TRBV3-1/TRBV3-2	TRBJ2-2	TRBD2	-	TGTGCCAGCAGCCAAGACAACGGGAGGGGTCCCGGGGAGCTGTTTTTT	CASSQDNGRGPGELFF
TRBV7-2	TRBJ2-1	-	-	TGTGCCAGCAGCCGCAGGGGGGTGGAGGATGAGCAGTTCTTC	CASSRRGVEDEQFF
TRBV3-1/TRBV3-2	TRBJ1-6	TRBD1	-	TGTGCCAGCAGCCGGTACGGGACAGGGGGGGCGTCCTATAATTCACCCCTCCACTTT	CASSRYGTGGASYNSPLHF
TRBV6-1	TRBJ1-6	-	-	TGTGCCAGCAGTGATCGGTATTCACCCCTCCACTTT	CASSDRYSPLHF
TRBV7-9	TRBJ2-1	TRBD2	-	TGTGCCAGCAGCTTAGTTAGCGGGCACCCCAATGAGCAGTTCTTC	CASSLVSGHPNEQFF
TRBV30	TRBJ1-2	-	-	TGTGCCTGGAGTACGACCGGGTCAAACTATGGCTACACCTTC	CAWSTTGSNYGYTF
TRBV29-1	TRBJ1-1	TRBD1	-	TGCGGATCAACAGGGGGCATGAACACTGAAGCTTTCTTT	CGSTGGMNTEAFF
TRBV4-1	TRBJ1-4	-	-	TGCGCCAGCAGCCCGCGAAGAAGGAACAGGGAGAATGCAACTAATGAAAAACTGTTTTTT	CASSPRRRNRENATNEKLFF
TRBV7-9	TRBJ2-7	-	-	TGTGCCAGCAGCCTCGGAGGACGCGACGAGCAGTACTTC	CASSLGGRDEQYF
TRBV30	TRBJ1-3	-	-	TGTGCCTGGAGATCTACTGGAAACACCATATATTTT	CAWRSTGNTIYF
TRBV15	TRBJ2-1	-	once	TGTGCCACCAGCAGAGATACTACTCACAATGAGCAGTTCTTC	CATSRDTTHNEQFF
TRBV4-2	TRBJ2-2	TRBD2	-	TGTGCCAGCAGCGGGAGGGGCACCGGGGAGCTGTTTTTT	CASSGRGTGELFF
TRBV5-1	TRBJ1-1	-	-	TGCGCCAGCAGCTTTTCGGGGACTGAAGCTTTCTTT	CASSFSGTEAFF
TRBV20-1	TRBJ2-5	TRBD1	once	TGCAGTGCTAGTGGGAGGACAGGGAGTCAAGAGACCCAGTACTTC	CSASGRTGSQETQYF
TRBV6-4	TRBJ2-1	TRBD1	once	TGTGCCAGCAGTCGGGACAGGGAACGCAATGAGCAGTTCTTC	CASSRDRERNEQFF
TRBV6-5	TRBJ2-7	-	-	TGTGCCACCATCCCGCCACAGGCCTCCTACGAGCAGTACTTC	CATIPPQASYEQYF
TRBV7-8	TRBJ1-1	TRBD1	-	TGTGCCAGCAGCGGGGGACAGGGGAGTACTGAAGCTTTCTTT	CASSGGQGSTEAFF
TRBV10-3	TRBJ1-6	TRBD1	-	TGTGCCATCAGTAGGATGACAGGGGGAAATTCACCCCTCCACTTT	CAISRMTGGNSPLHF
TRBV6-2/TRBV6-3	TRBJ2-5	TRBD1	-	TGTGCCAGCAGTAGATCAGGACAGGGATTTGAGACCCAGTACTTC	CASSRSGQGFETQYF